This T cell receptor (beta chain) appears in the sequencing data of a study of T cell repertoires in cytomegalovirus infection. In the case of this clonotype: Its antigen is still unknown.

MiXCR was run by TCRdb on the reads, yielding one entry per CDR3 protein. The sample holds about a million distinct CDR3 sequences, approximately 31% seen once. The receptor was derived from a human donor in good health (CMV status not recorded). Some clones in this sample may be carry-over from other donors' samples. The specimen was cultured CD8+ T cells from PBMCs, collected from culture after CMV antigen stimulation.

The CDR3 sequence is CSVEGQSHPRVEQYF. The DNA of the CDR3 is TGCAGCGTTGAAGGACAATCGCACCCCAGGGTCGAGCAGTACTTC. This chain uses TRBV29-1 with TRBJ2-7; tentatively, D is TRBD1 (5 bases). Looked up from germline, CDR1 is SQVTM and CDR2 is ANQGSEA. This CDR3 is 15 amino acids long. The germline V and J ends were trimmed by 1 base and 6 bases, with 19 bases remaining between them.